A single sample is the source of the 2 T cell receptor beta chains below, sequenced in a study of OX40 agonist ivuxolimab in advanced cancers. TCRdb's copy holds only in-frame clones and misses some; the assay was immunoSEQ multiplex PCR. The sample shows tens of thousands of clones, 65% to 85% of them seen only once. The sequencing used CD4+ or CD8+ T cells sorted from blood, collected in a trial of the OX40 agonist ivuxolimab. These receptors were collected from an adult with an advanced solid tumor such as melanoma, head and neck, liver or kidney cancer.

The chain employs TRBV5-6 and TRBJ2-7; 10 positions agree with TRBD1. Looked up from germline, CDR1 is SGHDT and CDR2 is YYEEEE. Trimming at V came to 5 bases and at J to 6 bases, leaving 11 bases not matched to a gene. This CDR3 contains 15 residues. The CDR3 region has the DNA TGTGCCAGCAGGAGAAGGGACAGGGGTATGAGCGAGCAGTACTTC. It translates to CASRRRDRGMSEQYF.

The gene calls are TRBV7-9 and TRBJ1-5; no firm D call. This CDR3 has 13 residues. Between the trimmed V and J ends, which lost 5 bases and 7 bases, there was a span of 12 bases. Germline CDR1 is SEHNR and CDR2 is FQNEAQ (reference sequence). The CDR3 DNA is TGTGCCAGCAGCAAGGGTGCGGGGCAGCCCCAGCATTTT. This encodes CASSKGAGQPQHF.